The clone carrying this T cell receptor (beta chain) was detected ten times or more. The antigen is unknown. Using its own MiXCR run on the RACE reads, TCRdb lists one record per CDR3 protein. In the table there are under 90,000 distinct CDR3 sequences, 8.5% of which are singletons. Indicated time point: patch test 2, 6 weeks after DPC sensitization. Treatment specified: therapeutic diphenylcyclopropenone sensitization with weekly scalp DPC. Patch tests were applied only after blood draws. Unfractionated whole blood yielded the extracted total RNA. The data were taken from a study of human T cells and chemical hapten exposure. Study context: Among samples, TCR yields varied mainly because of small differences in pooled library volume. Study outcomes and limitations: Donors, who had alopecia, may show an immune response that differs from healthy people's.

The J segment lost 3 bases and the V segment lost 6 bases, leaving 10 bases of the junction unmatched. From germline, CDR1 is MNHNS and CDR2 SASEGT. The CDR3 covers 16 residues. The source of this sequence is a woman aged 45-65 years with alopecia areata. Some clones in this sample may be carry-over from other donors' samples. This specimen was whole blood, taken in connection with sensitization to the hapten diphenylcyclopropenone (DPC). The V and J genes are TRBV6-1 and TRBJ1-3; TRBD1 aligns across 8 bases. The CDR3 region has the DNA TGTGCCAGCAGCCGGGGTACAGGGGGGTATGGAAACACCATATATTTT. Its translation is CASSRGTGGYGNTIYF.